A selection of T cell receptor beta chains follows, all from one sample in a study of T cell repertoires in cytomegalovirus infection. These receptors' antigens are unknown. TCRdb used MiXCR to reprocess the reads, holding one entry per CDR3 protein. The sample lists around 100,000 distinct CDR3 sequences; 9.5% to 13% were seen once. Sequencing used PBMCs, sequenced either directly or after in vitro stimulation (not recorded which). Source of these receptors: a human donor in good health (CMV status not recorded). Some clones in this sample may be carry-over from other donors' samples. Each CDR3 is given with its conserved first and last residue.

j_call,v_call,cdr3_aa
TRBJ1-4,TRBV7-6,CASKTLPTATNEKLFF
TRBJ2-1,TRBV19,CASTPQGAAYNEQFF
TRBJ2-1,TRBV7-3,CASSPHTGAINEQFF
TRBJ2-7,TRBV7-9,CASSLSGRAEQYF
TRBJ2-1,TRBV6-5,CASSSTGRGVNEQFF
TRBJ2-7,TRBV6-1,CASSRASSYEQYF
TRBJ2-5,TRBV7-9,CASSGHAVQETQYF
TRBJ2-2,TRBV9,CASSDPIDRADTGELFF
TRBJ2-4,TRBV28,CASSLAPSDMGGAKNIQYF
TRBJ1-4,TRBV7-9,CASSFKRGAEKLFF
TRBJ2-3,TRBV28,CASSHRGPTDTQYF
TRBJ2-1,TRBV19,CASSPPTGGHEQFF
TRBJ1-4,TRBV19,CASSTAGTGKEKLFF
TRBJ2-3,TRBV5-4,CASSSKLAGEDTQYF
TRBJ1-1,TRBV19,CASRDRERVNTEAFF
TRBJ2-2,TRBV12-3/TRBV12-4,CASSPAVAGYTGELFF
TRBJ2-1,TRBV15,CATSGTGTSGLLPDEQFF
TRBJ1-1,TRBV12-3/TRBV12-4,CASTLGPYTEAFF
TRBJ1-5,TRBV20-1,CSAGKWDRGGQPQHF
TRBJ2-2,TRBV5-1,CASSLGRESGELFF
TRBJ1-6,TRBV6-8,CASSLGQRLPLHF
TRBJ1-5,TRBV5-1,CASSLVYGGNQPQHF
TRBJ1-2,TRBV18,CASSPREALRYTF
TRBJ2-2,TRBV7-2,CASSLWQGQAGELFF
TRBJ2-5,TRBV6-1,CATERERGETQYF
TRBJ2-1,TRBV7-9,CASSRGTSGGYEQFF
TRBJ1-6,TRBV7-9,CASSATGTGGLSLHF
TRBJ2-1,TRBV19,CASSTLAGEGEQFF
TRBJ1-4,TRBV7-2,CASSSGVATNEKLFF
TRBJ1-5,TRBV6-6,CASRTGGQGNQPQHF
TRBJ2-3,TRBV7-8,CASSPHGSGGLGDTQYF
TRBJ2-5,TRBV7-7,CASSQDRGETQYF
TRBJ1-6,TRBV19,CASSRGTVNSLPLHF
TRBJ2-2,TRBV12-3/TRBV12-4,CASSPGLAGLAGELFF
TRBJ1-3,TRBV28,CASSFSLSGNTIYF
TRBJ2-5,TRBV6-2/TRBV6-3,CASSYGRRTQETQYF
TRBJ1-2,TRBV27,CASSFRVGYGYTF
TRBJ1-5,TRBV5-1,CASSLGTGGQPQHF
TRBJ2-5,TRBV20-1,CSANPILRGEETQYF
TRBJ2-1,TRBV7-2,CASSLNRDDEQFF
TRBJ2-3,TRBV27,CAIRDLTIGGTQYF
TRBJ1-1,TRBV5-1,CASRAEGEAFF
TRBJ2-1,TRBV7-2,CASSQAASGGYNEQFF
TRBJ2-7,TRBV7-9,CASSPLSGTNYEQYF
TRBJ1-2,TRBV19,CASSRGQLNYGYTF
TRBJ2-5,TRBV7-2,CASSLGGPSPGAQYF
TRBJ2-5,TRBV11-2,CASSYRDSGGETQYF
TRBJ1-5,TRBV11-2,CASSLDGPQPQHF